Listed below are T cell receptor beta chains from one sample, sequenced in a study of CXCR3-negative and CXCR3-positive naive CD8 T cells. Each CDR3 protein gets one entry in TCRdb, which reprocessed the 5' RACE reads and gives no DNA. The sample totals some 130,000 distinct CDR3 sequences. The sample was naive CXCR3- CD8+ T cells from blood. The receptor source for this set is a human donor in good health. Some clones in this sample may be carry-over from other donors' samples. Both conserved end residues are part of each CDR3.

TRBV11-1	TRBJ2-3	CASSLARGVPTDTQYF
TRBV7-9	TRBJ2-1	CASSLAAPPNEQFF
TRBV20-1	TRBJ2-7	CSAEGIQGATYEQYF
TRBV25-1	TRBJ2-7	CASSEAEGLAYEQYF
TRBV7-9	TRBJ2-1	CASSPYAWTGQKDNEQFF
TRBV11-2	TRBJ2-7	CASSLAINELGGEAYEQYF
TRBV28	TRBJ2-1	CASSQTFEQFF
TRBV12-3/TRBV12-4	TRBJ1-2	CASSPGQGKYGYTF
TRBV9	TRBJ2-7	CASSAGGSAGYEQYF
TRBV6-5	TRBJ2-3	CASSYQWTGEDTQYF
TRBV13	TRBJ2-1	CASSSLSHEQFF
TRBV20-1	TRBJ2-3	CSATLAGSVDTQYF
TRBV5-6	TRBJ2-5	CASSSQQDPQETQYF
TRBV11-1	TRBJ2-2	CASSLSTHNTGELFF
TRBV12-3/TRBV12-4	TRBJ2-2	CASSPVDGSAGELFF
TRBV29-1	TRBJ2-7	CSVIDGSSYEQYF
TRBV28	TRBJ2-7	CASSLLTYGGEQYF
TRBV7-8	TRBJ2-3	CASSLTPWTTDTQYF
TRBV3-1	TRBJ2-7	CASSQDAGDPSYEQYF
TRBV7-6	TRBJ2-1	CASRIGTSGGNEQFF